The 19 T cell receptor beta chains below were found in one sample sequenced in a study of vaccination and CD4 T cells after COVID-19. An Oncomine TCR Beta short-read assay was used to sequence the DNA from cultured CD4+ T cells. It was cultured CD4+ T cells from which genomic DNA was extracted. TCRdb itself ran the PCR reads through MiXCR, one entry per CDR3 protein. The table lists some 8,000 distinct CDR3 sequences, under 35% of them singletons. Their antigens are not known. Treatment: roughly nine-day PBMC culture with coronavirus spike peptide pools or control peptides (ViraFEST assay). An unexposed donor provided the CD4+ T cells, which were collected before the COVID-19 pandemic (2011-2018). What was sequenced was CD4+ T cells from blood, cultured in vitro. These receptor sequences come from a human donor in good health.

CDR3 loop: CASSFPGAPEAFF. DNA of the CDR3: TGTGCCAGCAGTTTTCCTGGGGCCCCTGAAGCTTTCTTT. The J gene is TRBJ1-1, the V gene TRBV28; possible D gene TRBD1, 5 bases. The V gene lost 3 bases and the J gene lost 6 bases, with 11 bases spanning the gap. In germline, CDR1 is MDHEN, CDR2 SYDVKM. This CDR3 has 13 amino acids.

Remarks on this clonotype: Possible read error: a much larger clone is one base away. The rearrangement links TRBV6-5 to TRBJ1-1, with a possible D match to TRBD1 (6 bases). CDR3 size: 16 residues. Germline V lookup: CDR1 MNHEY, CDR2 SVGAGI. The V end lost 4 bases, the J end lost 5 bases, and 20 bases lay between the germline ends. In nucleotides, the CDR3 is TGTGCCAGCAGTTTACCAGGGGACGTGAGTGAAACTGAAGCTTTCTTT. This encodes CASSLPGDVSETEAFF.

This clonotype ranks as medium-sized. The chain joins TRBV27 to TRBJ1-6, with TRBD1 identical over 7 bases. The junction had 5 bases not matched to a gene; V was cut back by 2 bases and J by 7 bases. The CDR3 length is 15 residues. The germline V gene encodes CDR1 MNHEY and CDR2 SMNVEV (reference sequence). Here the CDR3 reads CASSLTRDSNSPLHF. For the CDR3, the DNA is TGTGCCAGCAGTTTAACCCGGGACAGCAATTCACCCCTCCACTTT.

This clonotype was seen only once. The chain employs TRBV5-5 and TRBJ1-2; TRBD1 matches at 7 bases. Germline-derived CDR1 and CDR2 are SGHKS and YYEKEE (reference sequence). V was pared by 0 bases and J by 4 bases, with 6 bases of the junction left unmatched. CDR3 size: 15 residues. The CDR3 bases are TGTGCCAGCAGCTTGGATGGCGGGACAGCCTATGGCTACACCTTC. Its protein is CASSLDGGTAYGYTF.

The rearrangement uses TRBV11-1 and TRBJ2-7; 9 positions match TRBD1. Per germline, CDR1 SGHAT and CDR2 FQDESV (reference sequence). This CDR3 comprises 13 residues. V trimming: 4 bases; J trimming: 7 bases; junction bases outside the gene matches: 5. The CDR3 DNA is TGTGCCAGCAGCTGGACGACAGGGGGGGAGCAGTACTTC. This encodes CASSWTTGGEQYF.

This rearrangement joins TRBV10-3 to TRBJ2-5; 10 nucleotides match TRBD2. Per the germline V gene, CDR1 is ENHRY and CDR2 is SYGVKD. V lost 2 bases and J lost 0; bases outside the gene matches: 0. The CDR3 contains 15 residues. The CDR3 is CAISETSGNQETQYF. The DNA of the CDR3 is TGTGCCATCAGTGAGACTAGCGGGAACCAAGAGACCCAGTACTTC.

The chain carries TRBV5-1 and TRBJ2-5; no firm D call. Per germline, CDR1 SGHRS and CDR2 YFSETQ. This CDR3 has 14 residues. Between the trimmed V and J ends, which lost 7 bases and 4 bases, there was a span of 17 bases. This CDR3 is CASRPGLAGETQYF. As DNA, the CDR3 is TGCGCCAGCCGCCCTGGGTTGGCCGGAGAGACCCAGTACTTC.

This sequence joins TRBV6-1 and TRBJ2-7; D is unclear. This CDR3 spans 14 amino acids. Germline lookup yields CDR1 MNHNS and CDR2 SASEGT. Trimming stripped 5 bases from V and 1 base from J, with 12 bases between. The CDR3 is CASSPGSRSYEQYF. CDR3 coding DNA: TGTGCCAGCAGTCCCGGGTCTAGATCCTACGAGCAGTACTTC.

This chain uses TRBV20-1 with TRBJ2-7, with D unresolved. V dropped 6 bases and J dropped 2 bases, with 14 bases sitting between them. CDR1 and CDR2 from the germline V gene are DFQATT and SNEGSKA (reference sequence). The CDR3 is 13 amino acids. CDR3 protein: CSAKEDVTYEQYF. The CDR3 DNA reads TGCAGTGCCAAAGAGGACGTAACCTACGAGCAGTACTTC.

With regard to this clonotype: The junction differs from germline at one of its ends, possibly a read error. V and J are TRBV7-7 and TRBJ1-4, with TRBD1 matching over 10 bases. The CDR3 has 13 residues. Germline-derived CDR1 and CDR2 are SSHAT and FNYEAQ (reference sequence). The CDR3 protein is CASSPGTGAKLFF. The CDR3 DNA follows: TGTGCTAGCAGCCCCGGGACAGGGGCAAAACTGTTTTTT.

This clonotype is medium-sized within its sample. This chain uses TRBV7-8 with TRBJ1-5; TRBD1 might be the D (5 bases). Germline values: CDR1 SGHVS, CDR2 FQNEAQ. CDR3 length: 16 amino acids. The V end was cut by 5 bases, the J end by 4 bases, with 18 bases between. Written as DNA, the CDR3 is TGTGCCAGCAGCGTTACAACCGGGACTTTAAATCAGCCCCAGCATTTT. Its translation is CASSVTTGTLNQPQHF.

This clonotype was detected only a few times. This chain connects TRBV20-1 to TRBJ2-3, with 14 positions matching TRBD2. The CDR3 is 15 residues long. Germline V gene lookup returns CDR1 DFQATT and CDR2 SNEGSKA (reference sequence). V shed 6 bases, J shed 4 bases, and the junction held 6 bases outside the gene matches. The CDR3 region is CSAERTSGRPDTQYF. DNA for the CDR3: TGCAGTGCCGAAAGGACTAGCGGGAGGCCAGATACGCAGTATTTT.

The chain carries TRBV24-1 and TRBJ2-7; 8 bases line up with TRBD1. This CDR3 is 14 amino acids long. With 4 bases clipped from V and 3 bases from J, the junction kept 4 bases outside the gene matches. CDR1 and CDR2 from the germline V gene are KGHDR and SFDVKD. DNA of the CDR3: TGTGCCACCAGTGACCACGGGACAGGCTACGAGCAGTACTTC. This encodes CATSDHGTGYEQYF.

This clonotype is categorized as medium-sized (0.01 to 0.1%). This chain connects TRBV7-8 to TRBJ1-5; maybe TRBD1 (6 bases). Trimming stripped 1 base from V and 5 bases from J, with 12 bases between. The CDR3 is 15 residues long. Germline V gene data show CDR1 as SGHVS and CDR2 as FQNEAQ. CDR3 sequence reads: CASSLGQVRDQPQHF. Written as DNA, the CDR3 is TGTGCCAGCAGCTTAGGACAGGTTAGAGATCAGCCCCAGCATTTT.

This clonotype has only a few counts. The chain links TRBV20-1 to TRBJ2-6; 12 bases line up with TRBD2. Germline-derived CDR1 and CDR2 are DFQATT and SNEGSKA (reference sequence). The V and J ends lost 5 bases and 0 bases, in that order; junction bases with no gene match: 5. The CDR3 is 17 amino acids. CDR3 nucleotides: TGCAGTGCTTCACTAGCGGGGGGCCTCTCTGGGGCCAACGTCCTGACTTTC. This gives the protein CSASLAGGLSGANVLTF.

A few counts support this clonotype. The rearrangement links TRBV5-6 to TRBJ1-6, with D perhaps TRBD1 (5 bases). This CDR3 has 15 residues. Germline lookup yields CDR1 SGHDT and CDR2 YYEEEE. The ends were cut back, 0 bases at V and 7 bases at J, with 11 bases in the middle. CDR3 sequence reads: CASSLAGGGNSPLHF. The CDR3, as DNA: TGTGCCAGCAGCTTGGCGGGGGGGGGAAATTCACCCCTCCACTTT. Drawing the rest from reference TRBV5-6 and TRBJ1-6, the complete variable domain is DAGVTQSPTHLIKTRGQQVTLRCSPKSGHDTVSWYQQALGQGPQFIFQYYEEEERQRGNFPDRFSGHQFPNYSSELNVNALLLGDSALYLCASSLAGGGNSPLHFGNGTRLTVT.

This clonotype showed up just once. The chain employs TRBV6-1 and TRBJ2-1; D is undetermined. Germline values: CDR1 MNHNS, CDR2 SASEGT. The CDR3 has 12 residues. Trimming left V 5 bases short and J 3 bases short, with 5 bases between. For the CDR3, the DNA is TGTGCCAGCAGTCGAAGCTACAATGAGCAGTTCTTC. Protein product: CASSRSYNEQFF.

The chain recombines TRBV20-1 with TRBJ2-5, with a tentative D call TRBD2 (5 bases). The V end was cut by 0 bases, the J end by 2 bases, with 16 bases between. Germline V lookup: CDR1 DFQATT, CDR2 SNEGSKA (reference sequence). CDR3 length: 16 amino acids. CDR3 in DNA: TGCAGTGCTAGAGATCATATTGGTGGCGGGCAAGAGACCCAGTACTTC. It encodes CSARDHIGGGQETQYF.

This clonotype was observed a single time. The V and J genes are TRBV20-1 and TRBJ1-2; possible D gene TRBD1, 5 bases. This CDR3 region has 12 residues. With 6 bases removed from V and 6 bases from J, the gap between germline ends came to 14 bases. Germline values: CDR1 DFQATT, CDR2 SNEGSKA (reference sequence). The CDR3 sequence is CSASEGGDGYTF. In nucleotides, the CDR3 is TGCAGTGCCTCCGAGGGAGGGGATGGCTACACCTTC.